This entry concerns a single TCR beta chain. The antigen is not known. This specimen comes from a study of cytomegalovirus exposure and HLA in healthy donors. Notes on the study in general: Most TCR sequences were seen very rarely across donors, but some public TCRs occurred in many.

13 Jbeta primers and 60 Vbeta primers were used for the PCR. The table came from immunoSEQ multiplex PCR; TCRdb's copy has only in-frame clones and leaves some out. Of about 140,000 clones listed, more than 70% are singletons. The length of the CDR3 is 12 residues. The germline V gene has CDR1 SNHLY and CDR2 FYNNEI. V was cut by 8 bases and J by 7 bases, with 13 bases left in between. The TCR was taken from a woman aged 45-59 years in good health and CMV-seronegative. Sequenced material: PBMCs. This chain connects TRBV2 to TRBJ2-3; possibly TRBD2 for D (5 bases). The chain's CDR3 is CASGRSGYTQYF. The CDR3 DNA follows: TGTGCCAGCGGCCGGAGCGGTTATACGCAGTATTTT.